This section outlines one TCR beta chain sequence together with its context. The CDR3 length is 15 residues. Trimming left V 2 bases short and J 7 bases short, with 18 bases between. Germline V CDR1 and CDR2: SNHLY, FYNNEI. Per the original data handling: Estimation of nucleated cell counts relied on the amplification of reference gene primers. Profiled with immunoSEQ multiplex PCR; TCRdb holds only in-frame clones, not every one. V and J calls plus clone size are reproduced from that table; the DNA served to infer D and trimming. There are about 120,000 clones in the sample; 87% occur only once, and more than 25% lies in the top ten. This record belongs to a study of blood T cell repertoires in COVID-19. About the research overall: Samples of COVID-19 (acute and convalescent) were obtained from the United States, Italy and Spain. T cells, B-cell-depleted T cells, or PBMCs provided the cDNA or gDNA that served as material.

The TCR was taken from a woman in her 70s with acute or convalescent COVID-19. This chain uses TRBV2 with TRBJ2-7; no clear D. Sequenced: peripheral blood. CDR3 region: CASSENSPQYSEQYF. The CDR3 nucleotides read TGTGCCAGCAGTGAAAACAGCCCCCAGTACTCGGAGCAGTACTTC. Full variable domain (remainder filled in from reference TRBV2 and TRBJ2-7): EPEVTQTPSHQVTQMGQEVILRCVPISNHLYFYWYRQILGQKVEFLVSFYNNEISEKSEIFDDQFSVERPDGSNFTLKIRSTKLEDSAMYFCASSENSPQYSEQYFGPGTRLTVT.